This T cell receptor (beta chain) was identified in a study of blood T cells in healthy people across ages. For the second PCR, which ran for about 7 to 11 cycles, a sample-barcoded 5' primer and a J-beta primer mix were used. TCRdb passed the 5' RACE reads through MiXCR, listing each CDR3 protein once. Altogether approximately 1,000,000 distinct CDR3 sequences are present, about two fifths being singletons, with the ten largest covering around 14%. This clonotype was found a few times. CDR1 MNHEY and CDR2 SMNVEV come from the germline V gene (reference sequence). The CDR3 totals 14 residues. V lost 5 bases to trimming and J lost 2 bases, with 11 bases between them.

Sequencing input: blood. The V and J genes are TRBV27 and TRBJ2-3, with a tentative D call TRBD2 (5 bases). The TCR originated in a man between 18 and 35 years old in good health. This chain's CDR3 is CASSVGRTTDTQYF. The CDR3 DNA reads as TGTGCCAGCAGTGTGGGGAGAACCACAGATACGCAGTATTTT.